A single sample gave rise to the 16 T cell receptor beta chains below, sequenced in a study of response to subunit inactivated influenza vaccine. From the RT-PCR reads, TCRdb called clonotypes with MiXCR, one entry per CDR3 protein. Seen here are around 480,000 distinct CDR3 sequences, about 15% observed once, and the top ten hold roughly 3%. The starting material was CD4+ T cells sorted from PBMCs, obtained around 25 months after vaccination. The origin of the receptors is a man aged 45 to 75 who received an inactivated influenza vaccine.

The CDR3 coding sequence is TGCAGTGCTAGAATGACAGGGGATTCACCCCTCCACTTT. It codes for CSARMTGDSPLHF. The chain combines TRBV20-1 with TRBJ1-6; TRBD1 matches at 8 bases. This CDR3 contains 13 residues. Germline V lookup: CDR1 DFQATT, CDR2 SNEGSKA (reference sequence). V dropped 2 bases and J dropped 8; count of bases not matched to a gene: 2.

CDR3 sequence (DNA): TGTGCCAGCAGTTTATCGTCGGGGGGCACAGATACGCAGTATTTT. Protein product: CASSLSSGGTDTQYF. This rearrangement joins TRBV28 to TRBJ2-3; weak D call: TRBD2 (6 bases). Germline V gives CDR1 MDHEN, CDR2 SYDVKM. V dropped 1 base and J dropped 1 base, with 9 bases sitting between them. The CDR3 sequence is 15 residues long.

This clonotype was counted ten times or more. This chain joins TRBV3-1 and TRBJ2-1, with 12 bases fitting TRBD2. The length of the CDR3 is 15 residues. Germline loops: CDR1 LGHDT, CDR2 YNNKEL (reference sequence). V shed 4 bases and J 10 bases; nucleotides not matched to a gene: 8. The CDR3 DNA reads as TGTGCCAGCAGCCTAGGACTAGCGGGAAAGGAGGAGCAGTTCTTC. It encodes CASSLGLAGKEEQFF.

In this sample, this clonotype turned up a few times. The chain is built from TRBV7-9 and TRBJ2-1; the D gene is possibly TRBD1 (6 bases). This CDR3 comprises 15 residues. In germline, CDR1 is SEHNR, CDR2 FQNEAQ (reference sequence). Trimming took off 5 bases at V and 6 bases at J, with 17 bases between the two ends. The CDR3 protein is CASSHRDNFRNEQFF. The DNA for the CDR3 is TGTGCCAGCAGCCACCGGGACAACTTTCGCAATGAGCAGTTCTTC.

A few counts support this clonotype. The chain combines TRBV10-3 with TRBJ2-1, with D perhaps TRBD1 (6 bases). Germline V CDR1 and CDR2: ENHRY, SYGVKD. CDR3 size: 17 residues. Trimming cost V 2 bases and J 6 bases, with 20 bases left between them. For the CDR3, the DNA is TGTGCCATCAGTGAGACCATTAACAGGGTCTCTGGCAATGAGCAGTTCTTC. Protein product: CAISETINRVSGNEQFF.

This clonotype has a handful of counts. The V and J genes are TRBV7-2 and TRBJ2-7; 8 nucleotides align to TRBD2. There are 14 residues in the CDR3. Germline CDR1 SGHTA, CDR2 FQGNSA. J was trimmed by 4 bases and V by 3 bases; bases with no gene match: 5. The chain's CDR3 is CASSFAGGGYEQYF. CDR3 in DNA: TGTGCCAGCAGCTTCGCGGGGGGTGGATACGAGCAGTACTTC.

The table lists this clonotype with a few counts. This chain uses TRBV5-5 with TRBJ2-3, with 7 nucleotides matching TRBD2. The CDR3 is 15 amino acids. The ends lost 1 base at V and 4 bases at J; junction bases unmatched: 6. The germline CDR1 and CDR2 sequences are SGHKS and YYEKEE (reference sequence). In DNA, the CDR3 is TGTGCCAGCAGCTTGAGTGAGGGGAGGGCAGATACGCAGTATTTT. Its protein product is CASSLSEGRADTQYF.

The rearrangement links TRBV5-5 to TRBJ1-3; D is uncertain. This CDR3 is 15 amino acids long. V was cut by 0 bases and J by 2 bases, with 9 bases left in between. Germline CDR1 SGHKS, CDR2 YYEKEE (reference sequence). CDR3 nucleotide sequence: TGTGCCAGCAGCTTGGGACGAGAAGCTGGAAACACCATATATTTT. Translation: CASSLGREAGNTIYF.

A few counts support this clonotype. The V gene is TRBV6-2 or TRBV6-3, the J gene TRBJ2-1, with 8 bases matching TRBD2. Trimming cost V 6 bases and J 7 bases; bases outside gene matches: 14. Germline V gives CDR1 MNHEY, CDR2 SVGEGT. The CDR3 contains 16 residues. For the CDR3, the DNA is TGTGCCAGCAGGAGAACCGGTGGACTAGCACTTAATGAGCAGTTCTTC. It yields the protein CASRRTGGLALNEQFF.

This clonotype has at least ten counts. CDR3 in DNA: TGTGCCAGCGGGCCCGGGAGGTTCTCCTACGAGCAGTACTTC. Residues: CASGPGRFSYEQYF. This sequence joins TRBV7-9 and TRBJ2-7; 7 bases line up with TRBD2. The CDR3 has 14 residues. V trimming: 8 bases; J trimming: 0 bases; junction bases outside the gene matches: 7. In germline, CDR1 is SEHNR, CDR2 FQNEAQ (reference sequence).

This clonotype was seen repeatedly, ten times or more. The chain carries TRBV28 and TRBJ2-7; D tentatively fits TRBD1 or TRBD2 (5 bases each). Per germline, CDR1 MDHEN and CDR2 SYDVKM. Trimming removed 2 bases at V and 7 bases at J, with 9 bases between. The length of the CDR3 is 12 residues. The CDR3 DNA reads as TGTGCCAGCAGTTTAGGGGGACGAGAGCAGTACTTC. As protein: CASSLGGREQYF.

V usage is TRBV19 and J usage is TRBJ1-5, with D tentatively TRBD1 (5 bases). The ends were cut back, 5 bases at V and 5 bases at J, with 19 bases in the middle. Looked up from germline, CDR1 is LNHDA and CDR2 is SQIVND (reference sequence). This CDR3 comprises 16 residues. CDR3 sequence: CASSSGTTLIDQPQHF. CDR3 DNA sequence: TGTGCCAGTAGTTCCGGGACTACTTTGATTGATCAGCCCCAGCATTTT.

J is TRBJ2-1 and V is TRBV5-6; the match to TRBD1 covers 8 bases. This CDR3 has 16 residues. Germline V lookup: CDR1 SGHDT, CDR2 YYEEEE. Trimming cost V 3 bases and J 0 bases; bases outside gene matches: 5. CDR3 sequence reads: CASSYGDRSSYNEQFF. For the CDR3, the DNA is TGTGCCAGCAGCTACGGGGACAGGAGCTCCTACAATGAGCAGTTCTTC.

This clonotype was counted ten times or more. The chain combines TRBV25-1 with TRBJ1-3; no clear D gene. Between the trimmed V and J ends, which lost 3 bases and 8 bases, there was a span of 8 bases. The CDR3 contains 12 residues. Germline lookup yields CDR1 MGHDK and CDR2 SYGVNS. CDR3 nucleotide sequence: TGTGCCAGCAGTGATGGGTCGGACACCATATATTTT. Amino acids: CASSDGSDTIYF.

The chain joins TRBV4-3 to TRBJ1-5, with 7 bases matching TRBD1. This CDR3 is built from 13 residues. With 0 bases clipped from V and 11 bases from J, the junction kept 4 bases outside the gene matches. Germline V CDR1 and CDR2: LGHNA, YSLEER. Here the CDR3 reads CASSQDRGGAQHF. CDR3 DNA: TGCGCCAGCAGCCAAGATCGAGGGGGCGCCCAGCATTTT.

This clonotype was observed a few times. The J gene is TRBJ2-7, the V gene TRBV7-2; D may match TRBD1 or TRBD2 (5 bases each). Germline CDR1 is SGHTA and CDR2 is FQGNSA. This CDR3 spans 13 amino acids. V was shortened by 4 bases and J by 3 bases, with 10 bases between the two germline ends. The CDR3 loop is CASSSRGDYEQYF. CDR3 DNA: TGTGCCAGCAGCTCGAGGGGAGACTACGAGCAGTACTTC.